This passage covers 20 T cell receptor beta chains from one sample sequenced in a study of cytomegalovirus exposure and HLA in healthy donors. Measured with immunoSEQ multiplex PCR; TCRdb has only the in-frame clones, and not every one. Of approximately 300,000 clones in the sample, roughly 90% were seen once. The source material was PBMCs. Receptor source: a woman in her thirties in good health and CMV-seropositive.

This chain uses TRBV5-1 with TRBJ2-7; TRBD2 agrees at 10 bases. The CDR3 totals 13 residues. Germline V gives CDR1 SGHRS, CDR2 YFSETQ. With 1 base clipped from V and 8 bases from J, the junction kept 3 bases outside the gene matches. In nucleotides, the CDR3 is TGCGCCAGCAGCTTGACTAGCGGGACACAGCAGTACTTC. As protein: CASSLTSGTQQYF. Supplemented by reference TRBV5-1 and TRBJ2-7, the full variable domain reads KAGVTQTPRYLIKTRGQQVTLSCSPISGHRSVSWYQQTPGQGLQFLFEYFSETQRNKGNFPGRFSGRQFSNSRSEMNVSTLELGDSALYLCASSLTSGTQQYFGPGTRLTVT.

The J gene is TRBJ2-7, the V gene TRBV10-3, with no clear D. Trimming cost V 3 bases and J 4 bases, with 7 bases left between them. The CDR3 covers 12 residues. Looked up from germline, CDR1 is ENHRY and CDR2 is SYGVKD. The CDR3 here is CAISETPYEQYF. The CDR3 DNA follows: TGTGCCATCAGTGAAACCCCATACGAGCAGTACTTC.

V and J are TRBV7-2 and TRBJ2-1, with D perhaps TRBD1 or TRBD2 (6 bases each). CDR1 SGHTA and CDR2 FQGNSA come from the germline V gene. CDR3 size: 18 residues. Trimming pared 2 bases from V and 0 bases from J, leaving 17 bases between. The CDR3 region has the DNA TGTGCCAGCAGCTTAACGGGGGCCCTAATCCGCTCCTACAATGAGCAGTTCTTC. Translating it yields CASSLTGALIRSYNEQFF.

V and J are TRBV28 and TRBJ1-5; TRBD1 agrees at 9 bases. Trimming removed 3 bases from V and 6 bases from J; junction bases left unmatched: 6. The CDR3 consists of 15 residues. Germline loops: CDR1 MDHEN, CDR2 SYDVKM. In DNA, the CDR3 is TGTGCCAGCAGTTTCAACAGGGGGCACGGTCAGCCCCAGCATTTT. This encodes CASSFNRGHGQPQHF.

DNA of the CDR3: TGCAGCGTGGAGGATTGGACAGGGAACAACCAAGAGACCCAGTACTTC. It encodes CSVEDWTGNNQETQYF. The J gene is TRBJ2-5, the V gene TRBV29-1, with TRBD1 identical over 8 bases. Germline CDR1 and CDR2: SQVTM and ANQGSEA. V was pared by 6 bases and J by 0 bases, with 12 bases of the junction left unmatched. The CDR3 consists of 16 residues.

This chain connects TRBV30 to TRBJ2-7; D remains unclear. CDR3 length: 13 amino acids. Germline CDR1 and CDR2: GTSNPN and SVGIG (reference sequence). V dropped 2 bases and J dropped 3 bases, with 11 bases sitting between them. CDR3 sequence (DNA): TGTGCCTGGAGTCTACTGCCAGACTACGAGCAGTACTTC. As protein: CAWSLLPDYEQYF.

The V and J genes are TRBV10-3 and TRBJ1-2; D uncertain. Germline V gene data show CDR1 as ENHRY and CDR2 as SYGVKD. This CDR3 is built from 13 residues. Between the trimmed V and J ends, which lost 2 bases and 6 bases, there was a span of 10 bases. The chain's CDR3 is CAISERRPDGYTF. DNA for the CDR3: TGTGCCATCAGTGAGCGACGTCCCGATGGCTACACCTTC.

This chain connects TRBV4-2 to TRBJ2-1; D unresolved. The germline V gene encodes CDR1 LGHNA and CDR2 YNFKEQ. CDR3 size: 16 residues. The V and J ends lost 1 base and 4 bases respectively, with 14 bases between them. The CDR3 spells CASSQGPGDGYNEQFF. In DNA form, the CDR3 reads TGTGCCAGCAGCCAAGGCCCCGGAGACGGGTACAATGAGCAGTTCTTC.

The chain is built from TRBV5-8 and TRBJ1-5; unclear D gene. The CDR3 is made up of 13 amino acids. In germline, CDR1 is SGHTS, CDR2 YDEGEE. Trimming pared 1 base from V and 9 bases from J, leaving 11 bases between. The chain's CDR3 is CASSLRQVSPQHF. In DNA form, the CDR3 reads TGTGCCAGCAGCTTGAGGCAGGTGTCGCCCCAGCATTTT.

The rearrangement links TRBV11-2 to TRBJ2-7, with D possibly matching TRBD2 (5 bases). CDR3 length: 16 amino acids. Germline CDR1 is SGHAT and CDR2 is FQNNGV. Trimming cost V 2 bases and J 0 bases, with 14 bases left between them. The CDR3 DNA reads as TGTGCCAGCAGCTTATGGGGTGGGGAGAGCTCCTACGAGCAGTACTTC. Amino acid sequence: CASSLWGGESSYEQYF.

This chain links TRBV6-5 with TRBJ2-7, with 11 bases identical to TRBD1. Germline lookup yields CDR1 MNHEY and CDR2 SVGAGI. This CDR3 spans 16 amino acids. The ends lost 4 bases at V and 2 bases at J; junction bases unmatched: 7. CDR3 DNA sequence: TGTGCCAGCAGTTGGTTACCGGGACAGGGGGCCTACGAGCAGTACTTC. Residues: CASSWLPGQGAYEQYF.

The V and J genes are TRBV9 and TRBJ2-2; D is unclear. The CDR3 is 16 residues long. Per the germline V gene, CDR1 is SGDLS and CDR2 is YYNGEE. Trimming cost V 0 bases and J 0 bases, with 9 bases left between them. Here the CDR3 reads CASSVGGSSNTGELFF. The CDR3 bases are TGTGCCAGCAGCGTAGGAGGCAGCTCGAACACCGGGGAGCTGTTTTTT. Based on the CDR3 plus reference TRBV9 and TRBJ2-2, the full variable domain is DSGVTQTPKHLITATGQRVTLRCSPRSGDLSVYWYQQSLDQGLQFLIQYYNGEERAKGNILERFSAQQFPDLHSELNLSSLELGDSALYFCASSVGGSSNTGELFFGEGSRLTVL.

This clone occurred once. This chain connects TRBV7-2 to TRBJ2-7; D call uncertain. The CDR3 is 13 amino acids. V was cut by 1 base and J by 2 bases, with 6 bases left in between. CDR1 and CDR2 from the germline V gene are SGHTA and FQGNSA. CDR3 in amino acids: CASSLGRTYEQYF. DNA for the CDR3: TGTGCCAGCAGCTTAGGCCGGACCTACGAGCAGTACTTC. Full variable domain (missing parts from reference TRBV7-2 and TRBJ2-7): GAGVSQSPSNKVTEKGKDVELRCDPISGHTALYWYRQSLGQGLEFLIYFQGNSAPDKSGLPSDRFSAERTGGSVSTLTIQRTQQEDSAVYLCASSLGRTYEQYFGPGTRLTVT.

As regards this clone: Other DNA sequences in this specimen translate into the identical CDR3. CDR3: CASSFGNTEAFF. DNA for the CDR3: TGTGCCAGCAGCTTTGGTAACACTGAAGCTTTCTTT. The J gene is TRBJ1-1, the V gene TRBV5-5; D is uncertain. V was trimmed by 2 bases and J by 2 bases, leaving 4 bases between them. Looked up from germline, CDR1 is SGHKS and CDR2 is YYEKEE (reference sequence). The CDR3 loop spans 12 amino acids.

The chain carries TRBV28 and TRBJ1-2, with D maybe TRBD1 (6 bases). This CDR3 contains 14 residues. Germline lookup yields CDR1 MDHEN and CDR2 SYDVKM. V was shortened by 6 bases and J by 0 bases, with 11 bases between the two germline ends. The CDR3 loop reads CASSSTGTNYGYTF. CDR3 in DNA: TGTGCCAGCAGCTCTACAGGGACTAACTATGGCTACACCTTC.

The chain employs TRBV7-2 and TRBJ2-3, with D unclear. There are 13 residues in the CDR3. V was cut by 4 bases and J by 5 bases, with 10 bases left in between. Germline CDR1 reads SGHTA; CDR2 reads FQGNSA. The CDR3 sequence is CASSSGYRDTQYF. Written as DNA, the CDR3 is TGTGCCAGCAGCTCGGGTTATAGAGATACGCAGTATTTT.

The V gene is TRBV6-5, the J gene TRBJ1-2; TRBD1 aligns across 7 bases. The CDR3 spans 13 residues. CDR1 is MNHEY and CDR2 is SVGAGI in the germline V gene. Trimming took 6 bases from V and 8 from J; bases not matched to a gene: 9. The CDR3 reads CASSLTGLEGYTF. The CDR3 DNA reads TGTGCCAGCAGCCTGACAGGGTTAGAGGGCTACACCTTC.

V gene TRBV2 combines with J gene TRBJ2-1, with D tentatively TRBD1 (6 bases). Trimming took off 4 bases at V and 3 bases at J, with 16 bases between the two ends. The CDR3 has 16 amino acids. Germline assignment: CDR1 SNHLY and CDR2 FYNNEI. The CDR3 sequence is CASSGTELPIYNEQFF. The CDR3 nucleotides read TGTGCCAGCAGTGGGACAGAGCTGCCGATCTACAATGAGCAGTTCTTC.

The chain combines TRBV7-8 with TRBJ2-2, with 8 bases aligning to TRBD2. Trimming removed 3 bases from V and 4 bases from J; junction bases left unmatched: 7. Germline CDR1 reads SGHVS; CDR2 reads FQNEAQ. CDR3 length equals 16 residues. CDR3: CASSLPGGTGTGELFF. The CDR3 bases are TGTGCCAGCAGCTTGCCGGGAGGGACGGGCACCGGGGAGCTGTTTTTT.

The V gene is TRBV18, the J gene TRBJ1-6; D possibly corresponds to TRBD1 (5 bases). This CDR3 is 16 amino acids long. Trimming shortened V by 3 bases and J by 9 bases, and 18 bases separated the two germline ends. The germline V gene encodes CDR1 KGHSH and CDR2 LQKENI. CDR3 residues: CASSPTSGRDSSPLHF. The CDR3 DNA follows: TGTGCCAGCTCACCTACCTCAGGCAGGGATAGTTCACCCCTCCACTTT.